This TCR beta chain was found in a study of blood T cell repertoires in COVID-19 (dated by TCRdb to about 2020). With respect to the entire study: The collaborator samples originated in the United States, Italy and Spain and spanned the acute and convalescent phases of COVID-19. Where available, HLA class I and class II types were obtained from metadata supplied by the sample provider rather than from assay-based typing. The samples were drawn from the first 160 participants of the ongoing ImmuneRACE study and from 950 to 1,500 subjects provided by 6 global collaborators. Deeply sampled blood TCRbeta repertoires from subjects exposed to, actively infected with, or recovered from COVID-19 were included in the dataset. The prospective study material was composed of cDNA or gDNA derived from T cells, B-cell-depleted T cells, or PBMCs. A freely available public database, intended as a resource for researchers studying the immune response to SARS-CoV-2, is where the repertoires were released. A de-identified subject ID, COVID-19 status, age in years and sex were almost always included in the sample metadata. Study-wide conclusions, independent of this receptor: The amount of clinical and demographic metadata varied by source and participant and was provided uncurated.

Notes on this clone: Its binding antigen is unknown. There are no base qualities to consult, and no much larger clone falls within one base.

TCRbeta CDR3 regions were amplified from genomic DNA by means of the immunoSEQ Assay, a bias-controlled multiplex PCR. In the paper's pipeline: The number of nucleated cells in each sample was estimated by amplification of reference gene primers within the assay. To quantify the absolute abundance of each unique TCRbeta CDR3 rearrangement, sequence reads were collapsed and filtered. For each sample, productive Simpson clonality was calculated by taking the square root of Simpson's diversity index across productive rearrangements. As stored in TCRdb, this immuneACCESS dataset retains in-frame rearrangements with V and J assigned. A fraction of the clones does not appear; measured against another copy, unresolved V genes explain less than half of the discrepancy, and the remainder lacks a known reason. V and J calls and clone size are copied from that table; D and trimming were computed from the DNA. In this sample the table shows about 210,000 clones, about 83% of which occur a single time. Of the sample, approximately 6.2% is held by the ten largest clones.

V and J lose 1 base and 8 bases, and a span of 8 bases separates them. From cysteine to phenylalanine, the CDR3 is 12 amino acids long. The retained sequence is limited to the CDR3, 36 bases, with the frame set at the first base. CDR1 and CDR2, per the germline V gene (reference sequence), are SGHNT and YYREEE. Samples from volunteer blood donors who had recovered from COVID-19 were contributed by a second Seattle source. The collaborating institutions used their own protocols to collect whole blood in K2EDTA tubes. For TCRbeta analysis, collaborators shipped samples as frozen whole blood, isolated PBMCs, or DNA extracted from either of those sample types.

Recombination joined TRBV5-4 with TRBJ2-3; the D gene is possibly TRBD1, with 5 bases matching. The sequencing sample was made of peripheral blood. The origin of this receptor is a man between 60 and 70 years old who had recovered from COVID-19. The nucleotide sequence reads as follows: TGTGCCAGCAGCTTGCAGGGAAGTACGCAGTATTTT. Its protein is CASSLQGSTQYF. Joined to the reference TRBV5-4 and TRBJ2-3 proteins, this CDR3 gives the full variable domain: ETGVTQSPTHLIKTRGQQVTLRCSSQSGHNTVSWYQQALGQGPQFIFQYYREEENGRGNFPPRFSGLQFPNYSSELNVNALELDDSALYLCASSLQGSTQYFGPGTRLTVL.